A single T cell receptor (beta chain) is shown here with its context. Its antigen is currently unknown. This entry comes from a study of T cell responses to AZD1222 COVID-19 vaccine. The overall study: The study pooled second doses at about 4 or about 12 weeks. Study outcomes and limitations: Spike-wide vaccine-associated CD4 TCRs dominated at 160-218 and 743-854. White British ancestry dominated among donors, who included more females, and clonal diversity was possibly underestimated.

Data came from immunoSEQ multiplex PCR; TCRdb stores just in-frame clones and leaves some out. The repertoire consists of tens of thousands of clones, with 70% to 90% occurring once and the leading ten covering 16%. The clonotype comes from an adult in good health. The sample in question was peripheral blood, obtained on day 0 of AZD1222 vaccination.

The CDR3 bases are TGTGCCAGCAGTTCAAGCGGGAGTAAAAAGCAGTACTTC. It codes for CASSSSGSKKQYF. The chain couples TRBV27 to TRBJ2-7; 8 positions match TRBD2. Germline-derived CDR1 and CDR2 are MNHEY and SMNVEV (reference sequence). V gave up 4 bases and J gave up 8 bases; unmatched junction bases: 7. CDR3 length: 13 residues.